The 26 T cell receptor beta chains listed next were all sequenced from one sample in a study of T cells expressing NK-cell markers. From the 5' RACE reads, TCRdb lists one entry per CDR3 protein and no DNA. The repertoire table contains around 470,000 distinct CDR3 sequences. Sequenced sample: blood T cells: a sorted CD56 or NKG2C T cell subset, CD4+ or CD8+ T cells, or bulk PBMC T cells (not recorded which). These receptors originate from a woman aged 45-65 years in good health.

The V call is TRBV7-3, the J call TRBJ1-1. CDR1 is SGHTA, CDR2 FQGTGA, per germline. The CDR3 is 14 residues long. The CDR3 sequence: CASSFPIMNTEAFF.

The genes are TRBV28 and TRBJ2-2. This CDR3 comprises 15 residues. Per germline, CDR1 MDHEN and CDR2 SYDVKM. The CDR3 here is CASSPTRPNTGELFF.

V is TRBV24-1 and J is TRBJ2-6; with no DNA, the TCRdb D assignment of TRBD2 cannot be verified. Germline loops: CDR1 KGHDR, CDR2 SFDVKD. This CDR3 is 18 amino acids long. CDR3 region: CATPWEGSAYSGANVLTF.

The CDR3 loop is CASSEDGTGYGYPF. The chain combines TRBV2 with TRBJ1-2; the TRBD1 assignment by TCRdb is unverifiable without DNA. Germline values: CDR1 SNHLY, CDR2 FYNNEI. This CDR3 is 14 amino acids long.

The gene calls are TRBV10-3 and TRBJ2-1; TCRdb outputs TRBD1, but without DNA this stays unchecked. CDR3 length equals 13 residues. Looked up from germline, CDR1 is ENHRY and CDR2 is SYGVKD. CDR3 region: CAITRDPYNEQFF.

The chain recombines TRBV7-2 with TRBJ2-4; lacking DNA, the TRBD2 call made by TCRdb goes unchecked. Germline loops: CDR1 SGHTA, CDR2 FQGNSA. The CDR3 consists of 12 residues. CDR3 region: CASTRTSDIQYF. The variable domain in full, completed from reference TRBV7-2 and TRBJ2-4, reads GAGVSQSPSNKVTEKGKDVELRCDPISGHTALYWYRQSLGQGLEFLIYFQGNSAPDKSGLPSDRFSAERTGGSVSTLTIQRTQQEDSAVYLCASTRTSDIQYFGAGTRLSVL.

The V call is TRBV20-1, the J call TRBJ2-7; TCRdb reports TRBD2, a call that lacks DNA to check it against. Per the germline V gene, CDR1 is DFQATT and CDR2 is SNEGSKA (reference sequence). The CDR3 extends over 13 amino acids. The chain's CDR3 is CSALRENSYEQYF.

The chain employs TRBV7-9 and TRBJ1-1; the TRBD1 assignment by TCRdb is unverifiable without DNA. Germline values: CDR1 SEHNR, CDR2 FQNEAQ (reference sequence). CDR3 length equals 14 residues. The CDR3 protein is CASSFEGRGTEAFF.

The chain employs TRBV2 and TRBJ1-1. The CDR3 totals 14 residues. Germline V lookup: CDR1 SNHLY, CDR2 FYNNEI. CDR3 amino acids: CASSDALMNTEAFF.

The chain couples TRBV2 to TRBJ2-1; TCRdb's D call, TRBD1, is unchecked because there is no DNA. Germline V lookup: CDR1 SNHLY, CDR2 FYNNEI. The CDR3 covers 14 residues. The CDR3 sequence: CASTLQGTYNEQFF.

The gene calls are TRBV20-1 and TRBJ1-2; TCRdb's D call, TRBD1, is unchecked because there is no DNA. Germline V gene data show CDR1 as DFQATT and CDR2 as SNEGSKA (reference sequence). The CDR3 spans 14 residues. The CDR3 loop is CSAYLTGRLNGYTF.

The V and J genes are TRBV12-5 and TRBJ2-1; TCRdb proposes TRBD2, but this gene call is untestable without DNA. CDR3 length: 16 amino acids. From germline, CDR1 is LGHNT and CDR2 FRNRAP. CDR3 sequence: CASVTGGTSGSNEQFF.

This chain connects TRBV3-1 to TRBJ2-6; TCRdb lists TRBD1, though no DNA is available to test this call. This CDR3 spans 16 amino acids. Germline V CDR1 and CDR2: LGHDT, YNNKEL (reference sequence). CDR3 protein: CASSPQGGSGANVLTF.

The rearrangement joins TRBV6-2 or TRBV6-3 to TRBJ1-5; TCRdb indicates TRBD1, and absent DNA this call remains unverified. Germline V CDR1 and CDR2: MNHEY, SVGEGT. CDR3 size: 14 residues. This CDR3 is CASSLTGSRQPQHF.

The chain is built from TRBV20-1 and TRBJ2-3; TCRdb selects TRBD2, and the lack of DNA leaves this call unchecked. This CDR3 spans 16 amino acids. Germline-derived CDR1 and CDR2 are DFQATT and SNEGSKA (reference sequence). The CDR3 region is CSVGLRRLAGADTQYF.

The chain combines TRBV5-1 with TRBJ2-5; TCRdb outputs TRBD2, but without DNA this stays unchecked. Germline lookup yields CDR1 SGHRS and CDR2 YFSETQ. The CDR3 is 16 residues long. CDR3 amino acids: CASSLDGLAVKETQYF.

This chain joins TRBV5-1 and TRBJ2-1; the D gene TCRdb calls, TRBD2, cannot be checked with no DNA. Per germline, CDR1 SGHRS and CDR2 YFSETQ. The CDR3 runs to 15 residues. CDR3 amino acids: CASSGAGTSVYEQFF.

The chain has TRBV10-2 and TRBJ2-4. CDR1 is WSHSY and CDR2 is SAAADI in the germline V gene. The CDR3 sequence is 16 residues long. CDR3 residues: CASRSGVALAKNIQYF.

The V call is TRBV3-1, the J call TRBJ2-5. Looked up from germline, CDR1 is LGHDT and CDR2 is YNNKEL (reference sequence). This CDR3 is 14 amino acids long. CDR3 sequence reads: CASSQGFILETQYF.

V and J are TRBV5-1 and TRBJ2-3; TCRdb's assignment of TRBD2 cannot be checked, as there is no DNA. The CDR3 extends over 15 amino acids. From germline, CDR1 is SGHRS and CDR2 YFSETQ. The CDR3: CASSLSASGTDTQYF.

V usage is TRBV13 and J usage is TRBJ2-7. The germline V gene has CDR1 PRHDT and CDR2 FYEKMQ (reference sequence). The CDR3 has 14 amino acids. CDR3 protein: CASSLPSASYEQYF.

The chain recombines TRBV11-3 with TRBJ1-1; the TRBD1 assignment by TCRdb is unverifiable without DNA. The CDR3 consists of 12 residues. Germline values: CDR1 SGHNT, CDR2 YENEEA. CDR3 residues: CASSFAGSEAFF.

V usage is TRBV10-1 and J usage is TRBJ1-5; TCRdb outputs TRBD1, but without DNA this stays unchecked. The CDR3 is 17 amino acids. Germline values: CDR1 WNHNN, CDR2 SYGVQD (reference sequence). CDR3 region: CASSSGQGPSVFEPQHF.

The V gene is TRBV7-9, the J gene TRBJ1-5; TCRdb picks TRBD1, but there is no DNA to check that call. From germline, CDR1 is SEHNR and CDR2 FQNEAQ (reference sequence). The CDR3 spans 16 residues. The CDR3 sequence: CASSNEGQGALQPQHF.

This chain links TRBV5-1 with TRBJ2-7; TCRdb calls TRBD2, which cannot be checked without DNA. The CDR3 consists of 18 residues. CDR1 and CDR2 (germline): SGHRS, YFSETQ. The CDR3 region is CASSSGLAGGPVSYEQYF.

This chain uses TRBV4-1 with TRBJ1-5; TCRdb's assignment of TRBD1 cannot be checked, as there is no DNA. CDR1 is MGHRA, CDR2 YSYEKL, per germline. The CDR3 extends over 16 amino acids. CDR3 in amino acids: CASSQPGQSRNQPQHF.